The rows below give T cell receptor beta chains drawn from one sample of a study of blood T cell repertoires in COVID-19. Some clones are missing from TCRdb's copy, which holds only in-frame ones; the method was immunoSEQ multiplex PCR. The sample consists of about 120,000 clones, 78% of them appearing once. Sequenced: peripheral blood. These receptors came from a man aged 70-80 years with acute or convalescent COVID-19. CDR3s leave out the opening cysteine and the closing phenylalanine or tryptophan. Fields, in order: V gene, D gene, CDR3 length, clone size, CDR3 protein. D genes are given only for firm matches. The listing skips clone size in some rows; elsewhere it reads once, few, many or a size class.

V gene: TRBV7-2
D gene: NA
CDR3 length: 12
clone size: NA
CDR3 protein: ASSSLQGSYEQY

V gene: TRBV5-8
D gene: NA
CDR3 length: 11
clone size: once
CDR3 protein: ASTQSRFHTQY

V gene: TRBV19
D gene: TRBD2
CDR3 length: 10
clone size: NA
CDR3 protein: ASSLAGGGRT

V gene: TRBV2
D gene: TRBD2
CDR3 length: 14
clone size: NA
CDR3 protein: ASSPLAGGPYNEQF

V gene: TRBV19
D gene: TRBD1
CDR3 length: 13
clone size: NA
CDR3 protein: ASWDGQGAWNEQF

V gene: TRBV7-6
D gene: TRBD1
CDR3 length: 17
clone size: NA
CDR3 protein: ASSLLGQGASPTNTEAF

V gene: TRBV5-1
D gene: NA
CDR3 length: 11
clone size: NA
CDR3 protein: ASSLPTRGEQF

V gene: TRBV15
D gene: TRBD1
CDR3 length: 12
clone size: once
CDR3 protein: ATSRGTGAYEQY

V gene: TRBV3-1/TRBV3-2
D gene: NA
CDR3 length: 16
clone size: NA
CDR3 protein: ASSLNTLLGGTNTEAF

V gene: TRBV4-3
D gene: NA
CDR3 length: 13
clone size: few
CDR3 protein: ASSQERTDYNEQF

V gene: TRBV10-1
D gene: NA
CDR3 length: 10
clone size: NA
CDR3 protein: ASSETAYEQY

V gene: TRBV7-2
D gene: TRBD2
CDR3 length: 16
clone size: NA
CDR3 protein: ASSLVGLVNELYNEQF

V gene: TRBV19
D gene: NA
CDR3 length: 13
clone size: NA
CDR3 protein: ASSTSWTETDTQY

V gene: TRBV5-6
D gene: NA
CDR3 length: 13
clone size: NA
CDR3 protein: ASSLEAVRTGELF

V gene: TRBV13
D gene: TRBD1
CDR3 length: 14
clone size: NA
CDR3 protein: ASSLGTGSKLQPQH

V gene: TRBV7-2
D gene: TRBD2
CDR3 length: 13
clone size: once
CDR3 protein: ASSLPGGRNYEQY

V gene: TRBV7-2
D gene: NA
CDR3 length: 17
clone size: NA
CDR3 protein: ASSLGGQGTSVLGETQY

V gene: TRBV4-1
D gene: TRBD2
CDR3 length: 15
clone size: NA
CDR3 protein: ASSQEAGTSGGNEQF

V gene: TRBV5-1
D gene: NA
CDR3 length: 14
clone size: NA
CDR3 protein: ASSLELGRVLSEQY

V gene: TRBV9
D gene: TRBD2
CDR3 length: 15
clone size: NA
CDR3 protein: ASSDYLTSGGTDTQY

V gene: TRBV20-1
D gene: TRBD2
CDR3 length: 13
clone size: NA
CDR3 protein: SAGDLAGGPNEQF

V gene: TRBV19
D gene: NA
CDR3 length: 10
clone size: NA
CDR3 protein: ASSMGAEGQY

V gene: TRBV6-6
D gene: TRBD1
CDR3 length: 12
clone size: few
CDR3 protein: ASRLQGAGTEAF

V gene: TRBV7-9
D gene: TRBD1
CDR3 length: 13
clone size: NA
CDR3 protein: ASTLDRGLGYGYT

V gene: TRBV7-2
D gene: TRBD1
CDR3 length: 13
clone size: NA
CDR3 protein: ASSSRWTGGTEAF

V gene: TRBV5-1
D gene: NA
CDR3 length: 14
clone size: NA
CDR3 protein: ASSLDRRANTGELF

V gene: TRBV6-1
D gene: NA
CDR3 length: 12
clone size: NA
CDR3 protein: ASSESDSNYGYT

V gene: TRBV4-1
D gene: TRBD2
CDR3 length: 14
clone size: NA
CDR3 protein: ASSQPAGLLGDEQF

V gene: TRBV5-1
D gene: TRBD1
CDR3 length: 14
clone size: NA
CDR3 protein: ASSLRDSGLNEKLF

V gene: TRBV30
D gene: TRBD1
CDR3 length: 13
clone size: NA
CDR3 protein: AWSYPGTAQETQY

V gene: TRBV3-1/TRBV3-2
D gene: TRBD1
CDR3 length: 12
clone size: NA
CDR3 protein: ASSIIGQGDDYT

V gene: TRBV6-2/TRBV6-3
D gene: TRBD2
CDR3 length: 15
clone size: NA
CDR3 protein: ASSYPHFAGGRNEQF

V gene: TRBV7-9
D gene: NA
CDR3 length: 14
clone size: NA
CDR3 protein: ASSLIGAEANYGYT

V gene: TRBV6-2/TRBV6-3
D gene: TRBD1
CDR3 length: 13
clone size: NA
CDR3 protein: ASSGLRTGDNEQF

V gene: TRBV27
D gene: NA
CDR3 length: 14
clone size: few
CDR3 protein: ASSLSAGVEDPPLH

V gene: TRBV6-1
D gene: TRBD1
CDR3 length: 14
clone size: NA
CDR3 protein: ASSEPGQGGYNEQF

V gene: TRBV7-9
D gene: NA
CDR3 length: 12
clone size: NA
CDR3 protein: ASSGQGHNSPLH

V gene: TRBV5-4
D gene: TRBD2
CDR3 length: 14
clone size: NA
CDR3 protein: ASSLLTSGGADTQY

V gene: TRBV6-2/TRBV6-3
D gene: NA
CDR3 length: 12
clone size: few
CDR3 protein: ASSRQSPHQPQH

V gene: TRBV4-1
D gene: NA
CDR3 length: 12
clone size: NA
CDR3 protein: ASSQVRRGTEAF

V gene: TRBV19
D gene: TRBD2
CDR3 length: 11
clone size: NA
CDR3 protein: ASSLRGEGTQY

V gene: TRBV7-2
D gene: NA
CDR3 length: 14
clone size: NA
CDR3 protein: ASSPRRASSTDTQY

V gene: TRBV6-4
D gene: TRBD1
CDR3 length: 14
clone size: NA
CDR3 protein: ASSDASRDSGNTIY

V gene: TRBV3-1/TRBV3-2
D gene: TRBD2
CDR3 length: 13
clone size: few
CDR3 protein: ASSPGLGSYNEQF

V gene: TRBV7-6
D gene: NA
CDR3 length: 14
clone size: NA
CDR3 protein: ASSLRGGGQDNEQF

V gene: TRBV4-3
D gene: NA
CDR3 length: 13
clone size: NA
CDR3 protein: ASSQDPVQSYGYT

V gene: TRBV10-3
D gene: NA
CDR3 length: 17
clone size: NA
CDR3 protein: AISEPLGGGWGSVNEQF

V gene: TRBV6-4
D gene: TRBD1
CDR3 length: 12
clone size: NA
CDR3 protein: ASRPGQGSDTQY

V gene: TRBV6-5
D gene: NA
CDR3 length: 12
clone size: NA
CDR3 protein: ASKYTASSYEQY

V gene: TRBV5-1
D gene: TRBD2
CDR3 length: 13
clone size: NA
CDR3 protein: ASSLGTSGYNEQF